This T cell receptor beta chain was retrieved from a study of early T cells in non-severe SARS-CoV-2 infection. The wider study: Sequencing input comprised bulk RNA from unsorted whole blood; chain pairing was not available.

This clonotype has more than one count but fewer than ten. No antigen is known for it. Trimming at V came to 3 bases and at J to 4 bases, leaving 7 bases not matched to a gene. Per germline, CDR1 MGHRA and CDR2 YSYEKL. The CDR3 covers 15 residues. Individual cDNA molecules received unique molecular identifiers during library preparation. MiXCR was run by TCRdb on the 5' RACE reads, yielding one entry per CDR3 protein. This sample has tens of thousands of distinct CDR3 sequences, with roughly 6.6% found just once. Study-wide findings and caveats: CD4 and private specificities were missed by VDJdb matching, which favored anti-spike CD8 responses.

The source material was whole blood. The gene calls are TRBV4-1 and TRBJ2-7; 9 bases map to TRBD1. This receptor was taken from an adult who was a healthcare worker with PCR-confirmed SARS-CoV-2 infection or an uninfected control (not recorded which). The chain's CDR3 is CASSHQRQGGYEQYF. As DNA, the CDR3 is TGCGCCAGCAGCCACCAGCGACAGGGGGGATACGAGCAGTACTTC.